These 14 T cell receptor beta chains were sequenced from one sample in a study of regulatory T cells in long-lasting Graves disease. Sample time point: persistent/refractory GD, antithyroid drugs over 5 years with positive TRAb. RNA extracted from PBMCs served as the sequencing template. Construction of TCR beta libraries relied on iRepertoire HTBI primers and on Arm-PCR targeting CDR3 regions. TCRdb recomputed calls from the multiplex PCR reads with MiXCR, one row per CDR3 protein. The data show approximately 470,000 distinct CDR3 sequences, with under 25% seen just once and 7.8% held by the top ten. The specimen was peripheral blood mononuclear cells (PBMCs), collected when the disease was refractory, from a patient treated with antithyroid drugs. The receptors shown here come from a female donor with Graves disease.

This clonotype was recorded many times. The chain carries TRBV12-5 and TRBJ1-1; D gene unclear. Germline assignment: CDR1 LGHNT and CDR2 FRNRAP. The CDR3 is 13 amino acids. Trimming removed 3 bases from V and 1 base from J, with 6 bases in between. CDR3 protein: CASGFSENTEAFF. The CDR3 nucleotides are TGTGCTAGTGGTTTTTCAGAGAACACTGAAGCTTTCTTT. Full variable domain (missing parts from reference TRBV12-5 and TRBJ1-1): DARVTQTPRHKVTEMGQEVTMRCQPILGHNTVFWYRQTMMQGLELLAYFRNRAPLDDSGMPKDRFSAEMPDATLATLKIQPSEPRDSAVYFCASGFSENTEAFFGQGTRLTVV.

This clonotype has a handful of counts. CDR3 sequence (DNA): TGTGCCAGCAGCTTACAACCAACCGACGAGCAGTACTTC. Translation gives CASSLQPTDEQYF. The chain recombines TRBV7-2 with TRBJ2-7; D is unresolved. This CDR3 contains 13 residues. In germline, CDR1 is SGHTA, CDR2 FQGNSA. With 2 bases removed from V and 5 bases from J, the gap between germline ends came to 10 bases.

This clonotype appeared a few times. The chain links TRBV13 to TRBJ2-5; TRBD1 matches 7 bases. With V trimmed by 5 bases and J by 7 bases, 10 bases remained unmatched. Germline CDR1 PRHDT, CDR2 FYEKMQ (reference sequence). This CDR3 contains 14 residues. CDR3 DNA: TGTGCCAGCAGCCAATACAGGGGCCGAACGACCCAGTACTTC. It translates to CASSQYRGRTTQYF.

This CDR3 is CSARRGANQPQHF. DNA for the CDR3: TGCAGTGCTAGAAGGGGGGCAAATCAGCCCCAGCATTTT. The J gene is TRBJ1-5, the V gene TRBV20-1; possible D gene TRBD1, 6 bases. The CDR3 covers 13 residues. Germline V CDR1 and CDR2: DFQATT, SNEGSKA (reference sequence). V lost 2 bases and J 4 bases, leaving 9 bases between the germline ends.

Of note for this clonotype: One base away lies a much larger clone, so this may be a sequencing read error. The chain couples TRBV7-3 to TRBJ2-7, with 11 bases fitting TRBD2. Trimming cost V 5 bases and J 7 bases; bases outside gene matches: 13. Per germline, CDR1 SGHTA and CDR2 FQGTGA. CDR3 length: 16 residues. The CDR3 DNA reads as TGTGCCAGCAGCGACCCTACTAGCGGGAGAGTGAGTGAGCAGTACTTC. Its translation: CASSDPTSGRVSEQYF.

This clonotype was recorded many times. J is TRBJ2-7 and V is TRBV12-3 or TRBV12-4; 11 positions agree with TRBD2. V lost 4 bases to trimming and J lost 6 bases; unmatched junction nucleotides: 8. The CDR3 consists of 15 residues. The CDR3 sequence is CASSSTSGSAGEQYF. DNA for the CDR3: TGTGCCAGCAGTTCCACTAGCGGGAGCGCGGGCGAGCAGTACTTC.

Remarks on this clonotype: This may be a read error: a much more frequent sequence differs by one nucleotide. J is TRBJ1-4 and V is TRBV7-2; D is ambiguous. In germline, CDR1 is SGHTA, CDR2 FQGNSA. CDR3 length: 13 amino acids. The CDR3 region has the DNA TGTGCCAGCAGCCCCGACAATGAAGAAAAACTGTCTTTT. Its protein product is CASSPDNEEKLSF.

This clonotype was seen repeatedly, ten times or more. The chain carries TRBV12-3 or TRBV12-4 and TRBJ2-7, with D possibly matching TRBD2 (5 bases). The V and J ends lost 8 bases and 4 bases respectively, with 12 bases between them. The CDR3 runs to 12 residues. In DNA, the CDR3 is TGTGCCAGCCGGGATATGGGGTACGAGCAGTACTTC. It codes for CASRDMGYEQYF.

This clonotype was observed many times. The rearrangement joins TRBV27 to TRBJ1-6; a possible D gene is TRBD1 (5 bases). The V and J ends lost 4 bases and 9 bases respectively, with 16 bases between them. The CDR3 spans 15 residues. CDR1 MNHEY and CDR2 SMNVEV come from the germline V gene (reference sequence). CDR3 loop: CASSWGVVDGSPLHF. CDR3 coding DNA: TGTGCCAGCAGTTGGGGGGTAGTCGATGGTTCACCCCTCCACTTT.

There are a few counts of this clonotype. The V and J genes are TRBV6-1 and TRBJ2-2, with 8 bases that match TRBD2. From germline, CDR1 is MNHNS and CDR2 SASEGT. The CDR3 contains 16 residues. The trim removed 7 bases at V and 6 bases at J, leaving 13 bases unmatched. DNA for the CDR3: TGTGCCAGCACCCTCGGGGGGGGGCGGCCGGCCGGGGAGCTGTTTTTT. Protein sequence: CASTLGGGRPAGELFF.

The J gene is TRBJ1-1, the V gene TRBV3-1; D perhaps matches TRBD1 (5 bases). The CDR3 spans 13 residues. The V gene's germline CDR1 is LGHDT and CDR2 YNNKEL (reference sequence). V was trimmed by 2 bases and J by 6 bases, leaving 10 bases between them. The CDR3 region has the DNA TGTGCCAGCAGCCAACTTACGACAGCTGAAGCTTTCTTT. Translation gives CASSQLTTAEAFF.

This clonotype was counted at least ten times. The chain joins TRBV11-3 to TRBJ1-1; D unclear. Per germline, CDR1 SGHNT and CDR2 YENEEA. This CDR3 is 13 amino acids long. The germline V and J ends were trimmed by 5 bases and 2 bases, with 9 bases remaining between them. This chain's CDR3 is CASSRKANTEAFF. The CDR3 DNA reads as TGTGCCAGCAGCCGTAAAGCCAACACTGAAGCTTTCTTT.

This clonotype was counted a few times. V and J are TRBV28 and TRBJ1-2; no clear D. Trimming pared 3 bases from V and 2 bases from J, leaving 10 bases between. This CDR3 spans 14 amino acids. Germline CDR1 is MDHEN and CDR2 is SYDVKM. The CDR3 DNA follows: TGTGCCAGCAGTTTTTGGGGAGTCAACTATGGCTACACCTTC. This codes for CASSFWGVNYGYTF.

This clonotype was seen many times. The chain recombines TRBV3-1 with TRBJ2-7, with D tentatively TRBD2 (5 bases). The CDR3 covers 15 residues. Germline V lookup: CDR1 LGHDT, CDR2 YNNKEL (reference sequence). The ends were cut back, 1 base at V and 0 bases at J, with 10 bases in the middle. This CDR3 reads CASSQGTGSSYEQYF. In DNA, the CDR3 is TGTGCCAGCAGCCAAGGGACTGGCAGCTCCTACGAGCAGTACTTC.